These 8 T cell receptor beta chains were sequenced from one sample in a study of T cell changes during pregnancy in multiple sclerosis. Here immunoSEQ multiplex PCR was the method, and the copy in TCRdb shows in-frame clones only, minus some. The sample has over 55,000 clones; roughly 90% are singletons. Sample: peripheral blood, taken after pregnancy. All receptors come from a female donor in good health, enrolled as a control in a pregnancy study.

V and J are TRBV7-2 and TRBJ1-2; a possible D gene is TRBD1 (5 bases). The CDR3 totals 16 residues. The ends were cut back, 5 bases at V and 7 bases at J, with 23 bases in the middle. Looked up from germline, CDR1 is SGHTA and CDR2 is FQGNSA. The CDR3 DNA is TGTGCCAGCAGCCCCTATTTTGGGGGGGAACGAGGTGGCTACACCTTC. It is translated as CASSPYFGGERGGYTF.

This clone was recorded once. CDR3 in DNA: TGTGCCAGCAGTCCTTGGAGGGATGATCAGCCCCAGCATTTT. Residues: CASSPWRDDQPQHF. The genes are TRBV6-6 and TRBJ1-5; D call uncertain. The CDR3 is 14 amino acids. CDR1 MNHNY and CDR2 SVGAGI come from the germline V gene (reference sequence). Trimming removed 5 bases at V and 5 bases at J, with 13 bases between.

The genes are TRBV14 and TRBJ2-7; the match to TRBD2 covers 10 bases. CDR1 is SGHDN and CDR2 is FVKESK in the germline V gene. The V segment lost 3 bases and the J segment 3 bases; nucleotides outside the gene matches: 8. The CDR3 consists of 16 residues. DNA of the CDR3: TGTGCCAGCAGCCATCCTCCTAGCGGGAGCCGCTACGAGCAGTACTTC. Amino acid sequence: CASSHPPSGSRYEQYF.

The genes are TRBV6-1 and TRBJ1-5; possible D gene TRBD1, 5 bases. Trimming took 4 bases from V and 4 from J, leaving 14 bases between them. The CDR3 totals 15 residues. In germline, CDR1 is MNHNS, CDR2 SASEGT. The CDR3 DNA sequence: TGTGCCAGCAGTGGGCAGGGTTTTCTGAATCAGCCCCAGCATTTT. Amino acids: CASSGQGFLNQPQHF.

V usage is TRBV5-1 and J usage is TRBJ1-1; no firm D call. Per germline, CDR1 SGHRS and CDR2 YFSETQ. The CDR3 runs 14 residues. V lost 0 bases, J lost 0 bases, and 6 bases lay in between. CDR3 loop: CASSLEALNTEAFF. DNA of the CDR3: TGCGCCAGCAGCTTGGAAGCGTTGAACACTGAAGCTTTCTTT.

The V and J genes are TRBV7-8 and TRBJ2-7, with 8 bases that match TRBD1. Germline V gene lookup returns CDR1 SGHVS and CDR2 FQNEAQ. This CDR3 has 16 amino acids. V shed 5 bases and J 0 bases; nucleotides not matched to a gene: 9. The CDR3 loop is CASSPRTGQSSYEQYF. The CDR3 region has the DNA TGTGCCAGCAGCCCGCGGACAGGGCAAAGCTCCTACGAGCAGTACTTC. The full variable domain, completed using reference TRBV7-8 and TRBJ2-7, is GAGVSQSPRYKVAKRGQDVALRCDPISGHVSLFWYQQALGQGPEFLTYFQNEAQLDKSGLPSDRFFAERPEGSVSTLKIQRTQQEDSAVYLCASSPRTGQSSYEQYFGPGTRLTVT.

Here the CDR3 DNA reads TGTGCCAGCAGCGTAGGCTTCACAGGATTCTACGAGCAGTACTTC. Protein sequence: CASSVGFTGFYEQYF. This chain connects TRBV9 to TRBJ2-7; TRBD1 is a possible D gene (5 bases). Trimming took off 0 bases at V and 3 bases at J, with 13 bases between the two ends. The CDR3 runs to 15 residues. CDR1 SGDLS and CDR2 YYNGEE come from the germline V gene.

In this sample, this clone turned up a few times. DNA for the CDR3: TGTGCCAGCAGTGTCGACAGGGGAAGTGGGGCAGATACGCAGTATTTT. It yields the protein CASSVDRGSGADTQYF. The chain has TRBV6-1 and TRBJ2-3, with TRBD1 matching over 8 bases. V lost 4 bases, J lost 4 bases, and 10 bases stayed unmatched. The CDR3 length is 16 residues. CDR1 is MNHNS, CDR2 SASEGT, per germline.